This T cell receptor (beta chain) was sequenced during a study of OX40 agonist ivuxolimab in advanced cancers. Background on the whole study: The costimulatory receptor OX40 (CD134) was targeted by ivuxolimab, a fully human IgG2 agonistic monoclonal antibody. Of the roughly 52 dose-escalation patients, hepatocellular carcinoma was present in 19, melanoma in roughly 15, renal cell carcinoma in 9 and head and neck cancer in 9. A male proportion of almost 85% and a mean age of 60 years, ranging from 23 to 79, were recorded for the dose-escalation cohort. Peripheral TCRbeta sequencing was intended to test whether TCR sequence diversity was altered and clonal T-cell expansion was caused by ivuxolimab. The monotherapy dose-escalation portion (N of about 49 patients) of the phase I ivuxolimab trial is reported in the paper. Intravenous ivuxolimab was administered to patients every 2 weeks at six dose levels: 0.01, 0.1, 0.3, 1.5, 3 and 10 mg/kg. Partial responses were achieved by three dose-escalation patients, of whom one had hepatocellular carcinoma and two had cutaneous melanoma. Patients were allowed to have had prior anti-PD-1, anti-PD-L1 or anti-CTLA-4 therapy, and approximately 40% of the dose-escalation patients had been treated with checkpoint inhibitors. The paper's findings and limits, for the study overall: After ivuxolimab, more expanded clones were found on average in CD8+ T cells than in CD4+ T cells. Low levels of normalized T-cell clonal expansion were also seen in some nonresponding patients. In the 0.1-3.0 mg/kg groups, partial responders were among the patients with the lowest normalized peripheral clonal expansion, particularly in CD8+ T cells. Which antigens the clonally expanded peripheral T cells were specific for was not determined. At doses of 0.1 to 3.0 mg/kg, clonal expansion of both CD4+ and CD8+ T cells in blood was seen between baseline and week 6.

This clone was seen only once. Its antigen is still unknown. No quality values exist for individual bases; no much larger clone is one base distant. Trimmed from V: 9 bases; trimmed from J: 6 bases; junction bases lacking a gene match: 19. CDR1 and CDR2 are drawn from the germline V gene (reference sequence): LNHDA, SQIVND. The CDR3 holds 16 amino acids from the cysteine to the phenylalanine. The DNA shown is the 48-base CDR3, in frame from base 1. Genomic DNA was isolated from the sorted cells so that the TCRbeta CDR3 region could be sequenced. TCRbeta CDR3 regions were sequenced using the immunoSEQ Assay. TCRdb obtained this table from immuneACCESS and retained in-frame rearrangements with V and J assigned. These tables miss some clones; where compared with another copy, unresolved V genes account for less than half of the shortfall, and the remainder is unexplained. The sample data list roughly 23,000 clones, and about 77% of these were observed just once. The ten largest clones add up to 2% to 2.5% of the sample.

Patients with autoimmune disease history or receiving systemic immunosuppression were excluded from the trial. In every dose cohort, peripheral blood was drawn for TCR sequencing at baseline, cycle 4 day 1, and cycle 7 day 1. The samples were taken from a phase I, first-in-human, multicenter, open-label dose-escalation trial of ivuxolimab. Adults with locally advanced or metastatic melanoma, renal cell carcinoma, hepatocellular carcinoma or head and neck squamous cell carcinoma were enrolled in the trial. Before TCR sequencing, CD4+ T cells and CD8+ T cells from peripheral blood were sorted into separate populations.

The chain is assembled from TRBV19 and TRBJ1-1, with 7 bases in between that match TRBD1. Sequenced material: CD4+ or CD8+ T cells sorted from blood, taken in a trial of the OX40 agonist ivuxolimab. The sequence derives from an adult with an advanced solid tumor such as melanoma, head and neck, liver or kidney cancer. This receptor has the CDR3 CASSKGEGAGIAEAFF. The bases are TGTGCCAGCTCCAAGGGGGAGGGGGCAGGGATCGCTGAAGCTTTCTTT.